This entry describes one T cell receptor beta chain. Its antigen is not identified. This record belongs to a study of cytomegalovirus exposure and HLA in healthy donors. Broader study findings: Among immune exposure information, only CMV serostatus was available.

Trimming cost V 6 bases and J 1 base; bases outside gene matches: 5. Germline V gene lookup returns CDR1 MNHEY and CDR2 SVGAGI. This CDR3 comprises 15 residues. The study ran its PCR with 60 Vbeta and 13 Jbeta primers. Profiled with immunoSEQ multiplex PCR; TCRdb holds only in-frame clones, not every one. The sample has roughly 220,000 clones, more than 80% seen once. The chain joins TRBV6-5 to TRBJ2-2, with 7 bases matching TRBD2. The source material was PBMCs. This clonotype was obtained from a man younger than 40 in good health and CMV-seronegative. The CDR3, as DNA: TGTGCCAGCAGCAGACTAGCAAAGAACACCGGGGAGCTGTTTTTT. Protein: CASSRLAKNTGELFF.